This T cell receptor beta chain was documented in a study of cytomegalovirus exposure and HLA in healthy donors. General study findings and limits: A later look showed TCR association rates differing by HLA locus, highest for DRB1 and lowest for HLA-C. The listing of 160 or so TCR beta chains classed them as cytomegalovirus-associated. In vitro assays verified that three CMV-associated chains recognized CMV antigens specifically. The records held CMV serostatus as the only immune exposure information.

In this sample, this clone turned up once. Its matching antigen is unknown. The junction differs from germline at one of its ends, possibly a read error. PCR was performed using 60 Vbeta and 13 Jbeta primers. Sequenced by immunoSEQ multiplex PCR; TCRdb stores in-frame clones only, minus some. Among roughly 190,000 clones listed, about 80% were seen once. This CDR3 is 15 amino acids long. Germline V gene lookup returns CDR1 KGHSH and CDR2 LQKENI. The sequence came from a woman aged 50 to 65 in good health and CMV-seropositive. The chain combines TRBV18 with TRBJ1-6, with 8 bases identical to TRBD1. Specimen: PBMCs. CDR3 sequence: CASPPDRGRDSPLHF. The CDR3 DNA is TGTGCCAGCCCACCTGACAGGGGCCGGGATTCACCCCTCCACTTT. Drawing the rest from reference TRBV18 and TRBJ1-6, the complete variable domain is NAGVMQNPRHLVRRRGQEARLRCSPMKGHSHVYWYRQLPEEGLKFMVYLQKENIIDESGMPKERFSAEFPKEGPSILRIQQVVRGDSAAYFCASPPDRGRDSPLHFGNGTRLTVT.